One sample yielded the 19 T cell receptor beta chains listed below, sequenced in a study of CD8 T cells in ankylosing spondylitis. Study results and caveats: Apparently characteristic of ankylosing spondylitis blood was a TCR beta motif (fewer than 10 highly homologous variants).

The antigens of these receptors remain unknown. TCRdb called the 5' RACE reads again in MiXCR, with one record for every CDR3 protein. The repertoire holds 700,000 to 1,000,000 distinct CDR3 sequences, with about 12% as singletons. Sequenced sample: blood, either unsorted or a sorted T cell fraction (not recorded which). The origin of the receptors is a male donor with ankylosing spondylitis.

In its sample, this clonotype was seen a few times. One junction end does not reproduce the germline sequence, and a read error may be involved. J is TRBJ1-3 and V is TRBV9; 7 nucleotides agree with TRBD1. This CDR3 is built from 17 residues. Germline loops: CDR1 SGDLS, CDR2 YYNGEE. The CDR3 DNA reads TGTGCCAGCAGCGTAGGGCGACAGGGATACTCTGGAAACACCATACATTTT. Its translation is CASSVGRQGYSGNTIHF.

This clonotype was detected many times. This chain uses TRBV29-1 with TRBJ2-1, with D unclear. The CDR3 covers 15 residues. Trimming cost V 1 base and J 8 bases, with 18 bases left between them. CDR1 and CDR2 (germline): SQVTM, ANQGSEA. CDR3 region: CSVEGGPKRRYEQFF. Here the CDR3 DNA reads TGCAGCGTTGAAGGCGGACCGAAACGAAGATATGAGCAGTTCTTC.

This clonotype was seen a few times. The chain couples TRBV30 to TRBJ2-7, with TRBD1 identical over 8 bases. Germline loops: CDR1 GTSNPN, CDR2 SVGIG (reference sequence). The junction had 4 bases not matched to a gene; V was cut back by 0 bases and J by 3 bases. This CDR3 comprises 14 residues. The CDR3 DNA is TGTGCCTGGAGTGTAGGCACAGGGGGCTACGAGCAGTACTTC. This encodes CAWSVGTGGYEQYF.

The V gene is TRBV9, the J gene TRBJ2-3; D not resolved. Deletions cut 0 bases from V and 1 base from J, with 6 bases between. Looked up from germline, CDR1 is SGDLS and CDR2 is YYNGEE. The length of the CDR3 is 14 residues. CDR3 DNA sequence: TGTGCCAGCAGCGTAGAAAGAGGCACAGATACGCAGTATTTT. Encoded protein: CASSVERGTDTQYF.

This clonotype appeared a few times. This chain uses TRBV21-1 with TRBJ2-1; no DNA check was done on the table's D call, TRBD1. TRBV21-1 is noted as a pseudogene. The length of the CDR3 is 15 residues. CDR3 sequence reads: CASSTDRVAYNEQFF. The CDR3, as DNA: TGTGCCAGCAGCACCGACAGGGTAGCGTACAATGAGCAGTTCTTC.

This clonotype was seen a few times. This sequence joins TRBV2 and TRBJ2-7; 14 bases are a match to TRBD2. The ends lost 6 bases at V and 5 bases at J; junction bases unmatched: 9. CDR3 length equals 16 residues. The V gene's germline CDR1 is SNHLY and CDR2 FYNNEI. CDR3 in DNA: TGTGCCAGCAGAGCACCGGGACTAGCGGGAGTAGACGAGCAGTACTTC. This codes for CASRAPGLAGVDEQYF.

This clonotype was seen a few times. The chain combines TRBV10-3 with TRBJ2-1, with 10 bases aligning to TRBD2. V trimming: 4 bases; J trimming: 3 bases; junction bases outside the gene matches: 3. The germline gives CDR1 ENHRY, CDR2 SYGVKD. There are 15 residues in the CDR3. CDR3 bases: TGTGCCATCAGTGCCACTAGCGGGAACTACAATGAGCAGTTCTTC. Translation gives CAISATSGNYNEQFF.

This clonotype was observed at least ten times. The rearrangement joins TRBV7-2 to TRBJ2-6, with D unclear. The CDR3 sequence is 15 residues long. Germline assignment: CDR1 SGHTA and CDR2 FQGNSA. Trimming left V 3 bases short and J 0 bases short, with 6 bases between. The CDR3 DNA sequence: TGTGCCAGCAGCTTGAGGAGCTCTGGGGCCAACGTCCTGACTTTC. Translated: CASSLRSSGANVLTF.

This clonotype was observed a handful of times. The rearrangement links TRBV10-3 to TRBJ1-2; no firm D call. The CDR3 covers 15 residues. V was pared by 10 bases and J by 4 bases, with 22 bases between. The germline V gene encodes CDR1 ENHRY and CDR2 SYGVKD. CDR3 amino acids: CATPTMEEGSYGYTF. CDR3 coding DNA: TGTGCCACCCCCACGATGGAGGAGGGAAGCTATGGCTACACCTTC.

The table lists this clonotype with many counts. This chain uses TRBV29-1 with TRBJ2-1; 15 nucleotides match TRBD2. CDR1 is SQVTM and CDR2 is ANQGSEA in the germline V gene. CDR3 size: 18 residues. The junction had 7 bases not matched to a gene; V was cut back by 4 bases and J by 0 bases. The CDR3, as DNA: TGCAGCGTTGTGGGACTAGCGGGAGGAGGGAGCTCCTACAATGAGCAGTTCTTC. It codes for CSVVGLAGGGSSYNEQFF.

V usage is TRBV20-1 and J usage is TRBJ1-1, with TRBD1 as a possible D gene (5 bases). This CDR3 contains 12 residues. Looked up from germline, CDR1 is DFQATT and CDR2 is SNEGSKA (reference sequence). V was trimmed by 2 bases and J by 3 bases, leaving 7 bases between them. CDR3 protein: CSARLGHTEAFF. The CDR3 DNA reads as TGCAGTGCTAGATTGGGGCACACTGAAGCTTTCTTT.

This chain connects TRBV4-1 to TRBJ1-5, with D maybe TRBD1 (6 bases). Germline-derived CDR1 and CDR2 are MGHRA and YSYEKL. This CDR3 is 16 amino acids long. The ends were cut back, 0 bases at V and 2 bases at J, with 11 bases in the middle. This chain's CDR3 is CASSQEWGRGNQPQHF. CDR3 sequence (DNA): TGCGCCAGCAGCCAAGAATGGGGGCGAGGCAATCAGCCCCAGCATTTT.

The V and J genes are TRBV20-1 and TRBJ1-2, with D possibly matching TRBD1 (5 bases). V was shortened by 7 bases and J by 1 base, with 19 bases between the two germline ends. Germline V CDR1 and CDR2: DFQATT, SNEGSKA (reference sequence). The CDR3 has 15 residues. The CDR3 DNA sequence: TGCAGTGTCAGGGAGGGGCCCGCCTTTAACTATGGCTACACCTTC. Its protein product is CSVREGPAFNYGYTF.

This clonotype was seen a handful of times. The rearrangement links TRBV5-1 to TRBJ1-1, with a weak D call TRBD1 (5 bases). The CDR3 totals 14 residues. V dropped 4 bases and J dropped 3 bases, with 13 bases sitting between them. Germline CDR1 SGHRS, CDR2 YFSETQ. The CDR3 loop is CASSAGTGHTEAFF. CDR3 coding DNA: TGCGCCAGCAGCGCCGGGACCGGACACACTGAAGCTTTCTTT.

This clonotype occurred a few times. This rearrangement joins TRBV29-1 to TRBJ2-3; TRBD2 agrees at 8 bases. The V and J ends lost 6 bases and 6 bases, in that order; junction bases with no gene match: 8. The CDR3 extends over 13 amino acids. Germline assignment: CDR1 SQVTM and CDR2 ANQGSEA. In DNA form, the CDR3 reads TGCAGCGTCCTTGTTAGCGGGACGGATACGCAGTATTTT. Its translation: CSVLVSGTDTQYF.

The rearrangement uses TRBV20-1 and TRBJ2-2; 10 bases line up with TRBD2. Germline assignment: CDR1 DFQATT and CDR2 SNEGSKA (reference sequence). The CDR3 spans 15 residues. V trimming: 5 bases; J trimming: 7 bases; junction bases outside the gene matches: 10. The DNA of the CDR3 is TGCAGTGCTTTCTTCACAGCGGGAGGGTTCGGGGAGCTGTTTTTT. Encoded protein: CSAFFTAGGFGELFF.

In this sample, this clonotype turned up many times. CDR3 protein: CASSQDWQDYTDTQYF. CDR3 coding DNA: TGCGCCAGCAGCCAAGACTGGCAGGACTACACAGATACGCAGTATTTT. The V and J genes are TRBV4-3 and TRBJ2-3, with a weak D call TRBD2 (6 bases). Deletions cut 0 bases from V and 2 bases from J, with 12 bases between. CDR1 and CDR2 (germline): LGHNA, YSLEER. The CDR3 totals 16 residues.

This clonotype was found a few times. The J gene is TRBJ1-1, the V gene TRBV27; perhaps TRBD1 as D (6 bases). Germline CDR1 MNHEY, CDR2 SMNVEV (reference sequence). The CDR3 length is 16 residues. The V end lost 5 bases, the J end lost 5 bases, and 21 bases lay between the germline ends. The CDR3: CASSGGWGREETEAFF. In DNA, the CDR3 is TGTGCCAGCAGTGGAGGATGGGGGCGTGAAGAAACTGAAGCTTTCTTT.

This clonotype came up a few times. The chain links TRBV9 to TRBJ1-2; weak D call: TRBD1 (5 bases). Germline-derived CDR1 and CDR2 are SGDLS and YYNGEE. CDR3 length equals 15 residues. V gave up 4 bases and J gave up 0 bases, with 13 bases separating them. In DNA form, the CDR3 reads TGTGCCAGCAGCCCGGGGACTTTTTCTAACTATGGCTACACCTTC. Translating it yields CASSPGTFSNYGYTF.